Shown below are 8 T cell receptor beta chains from a single sample sequenced in a study of glioma-infiltrating T cells after dendritic cell vaccination. The table came from immunoSEQ multiplex PCR; TCRdb's copy has only in-frame clones and leaves some out. Of almost 65,000 clones listed, 82% are singletons. The source was blood, collected before dendritic cell vaccination. The receptors originated from a human donor with glioblastoma.

This clone has a single count. The rearrangement uses TRBV7-2 and TRBJ1-1, with a weak D call TRBD1 (5 bases). This CDR3 is 15 amino acids long. The V gene's germline CDR1 is SGHTA and CDR2 FQGNSA. The V and J ends lost 2 bases and 3 bases respectively, with 13 bases between them. CDR3 amino acids: CASSLSLGGDTEAFF. In DNA form, the CDR3 reads TGTGCCAGCAGCTTATCTCTCGGAGGGGACACTGAAGCTTTCTTT.

The chain carries TRBV16 and TRBJ1-5, with TRBD1 identical over 10 bases. The CDR3 length is 17 residues. Germline V lookup: CDR1 KGHSY, CDR2 FQNENV. The V gene end was trimmed by 6 bases and the J gene end by 7 bases; junction bases not matched to a gene: 15. The CDR3 region has the DNA TGTGCCAGCAGTTACCGGGCCCAGGACAGGGGGGGGCAGCCCCAGCATTTT. Its translation is CASSYRAQDRGGQPQHF. The complete variable domain, with remaining parts taken from reference TRBV16 and TRBJ1-5, reads GEEVAQTPKHLVRGEGQKAKLYCAPIKGHSYVFWYQQVLKNEFKFLISFQNENVFDETGMPKERFSAKCLPNSPCSLEIQATKLEDSAVYFCASSYRAQDRGGQPQHFGDGTRLSIL.

The chain uses TRBV7-2 and TRBJ2-7; possibly TRBD2 for D (6 bases). Looked up from germline, CDR1 is SGHTA and CDR2 is FQGNSA. The CDR3 spans 16 residues. Trimming removed 2 bases at V and 3 bases at J, with 17 bases between. The CDR3 protein is CASSLRRGRIDYEQYF. CDR3 DNA: TGTGCCAGCAGCTTAAGGAGGGGACGGATCGACTACGAGCAGTACTTC. Combining the CDR3 with reference TRBV7-2 and TRBJ2-7 gives the whole variable domain GAGVSQSPSNKVTEKGKDVELRCDPISGHTALYWYRQSLGQGLEFLIYFQGNSAPDKSGLPSDRFSAERTGGSVSTLTIQRTQQEDSAVYLCASSLRRGRIDYEQYFGPGTRLTVT.

This clone has just a few counts. The junction departs from the called germline gene at one end, perhaps through a read error. The chain recombines TRBV6-1 with TRBJ2-1; weak D call: TRBD2 (7 bases). Germline assignment: CDR1 MNHNS and CDR2 SASEGT. CDR3 length: 14 residues. CDR3 sequence: CASSEGGGGNEQFF. CDR3 coding DNA: TGTGCCAGCAGCGAAGGGGGAGGGGGCAATGAGCAGTTCTTC.

There are a few counts of this clone. The rearrangement links TRBV21-1 to TRBJ1-6; the table's TRBD1 call for D was not verified on the DNA. TRBV21-1 is assigned pseudogene status. The CDR3 contains 18 residues. As DNA, the CDR3 is TGTGCCAGCAGCAAAGAGATTTTGGGGCCAGGGGCAGATTCACCCCTCCACTTT. This codes for CASSKEILGPGADSPLHF.

This clone was observed once. The chain uses TRBV5-1 and TRBJ1-6; D not certain. The CDR3 is 14 residues long. The V end was cut by 0 bases, the J end by 15 bases, with 16 bases between. Germline V gene sequence: CDR1 SGHRS, CDR2 YFSETQ. The CDR3 DNA is TGCGCCAGCAGCTTGGCGCTTCCGGCGGAGGGCCTCCACTTT. Its protein product is CASSLALPAEGLHF.

This chain links TRBV6-6 with TRBJ1-5; D gene uncertain. The CDR3 is 13 amino acids. Germline V CDR1 and CDR2: MNHNY, SVGAGI (reference sequence). Trimming removed 2 bases at V and 4 bases at J, with 6 bases between. In nucleotides, the CDR3 is TGTGCCAGCAGTTACGTCGGGAATCAGCCCCAGCATTTT. This encodes CASSYVGNQPQHF.

V is TRBV19 and J is TRBJ1-2; 9 bases align to TRBD1. This CDR3 comprises 15 residues. Germline assignment: CDR1 LNHDA and CDR2 SQIVND (reference sequence). Trimming at V came to 3 bases and at J to 3 bases, leaving 5 bases not matched to a gene. The chain's CDR3 is CASSMDRGADYGYTF. The CDR3 DNA is TGTGCCAGTAGTATGGACAGGGGCGCGGACTATGGCTACACCTTC.